This T cell receptor (beta chain) was identified in a study of early T cells in non-severe SARS-CoV-2 infection. Points from the study as a whole: Matches to VDJdb favored anti-spike CD8 responses and missed private and CD4 specificities.

In this sample, this clonotype turned up a few times. Its antigen is unidentified. CDR3 length: 14 residues. The germline gives CDR1 ENHRY, CDR2 SYGVKD. V was shortened by 0 bases and J by 0 bases, with 5 bases between the two germline ends. TCRdb redid the calling of the 5' RACE reads with MiXCR, one entry per CDR3 protein. The sample comprises under 60,000 distinct CDR3 sequences, over 7% of which are singletons, and less than 25% rests with the top ten. Sequenced sample: whole blood. This sequence joins TRBV10-3 and TRBJ1-2; D ambiguous. The clonotype originates from an adult who was a healthcare worker with PCR-confirmed SARS-CoV-2 infection or an uninfected control (not recorded which). The CDR3 is CAISESEANYGYTF. The CDR3 DNA follows: TGTGCCATCAGTGAGTCGGAGGCTAACTATGGCTACACCTTC.